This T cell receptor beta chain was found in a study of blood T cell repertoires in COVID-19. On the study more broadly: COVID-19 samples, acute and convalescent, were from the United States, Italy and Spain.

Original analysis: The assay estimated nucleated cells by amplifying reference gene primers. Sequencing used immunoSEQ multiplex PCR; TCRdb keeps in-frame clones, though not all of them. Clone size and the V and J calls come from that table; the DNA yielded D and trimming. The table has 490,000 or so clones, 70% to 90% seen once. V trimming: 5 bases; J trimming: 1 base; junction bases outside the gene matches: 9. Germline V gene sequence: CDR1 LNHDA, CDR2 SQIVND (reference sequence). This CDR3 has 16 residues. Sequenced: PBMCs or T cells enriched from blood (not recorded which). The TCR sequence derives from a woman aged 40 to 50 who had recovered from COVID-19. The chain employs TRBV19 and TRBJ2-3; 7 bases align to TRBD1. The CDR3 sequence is CASSLRTGLRTDTQYF. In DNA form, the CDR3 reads TGTGCCAGTAGTCTCCGGACAGGACTCCGCACAGATACGCAGTATTTT.